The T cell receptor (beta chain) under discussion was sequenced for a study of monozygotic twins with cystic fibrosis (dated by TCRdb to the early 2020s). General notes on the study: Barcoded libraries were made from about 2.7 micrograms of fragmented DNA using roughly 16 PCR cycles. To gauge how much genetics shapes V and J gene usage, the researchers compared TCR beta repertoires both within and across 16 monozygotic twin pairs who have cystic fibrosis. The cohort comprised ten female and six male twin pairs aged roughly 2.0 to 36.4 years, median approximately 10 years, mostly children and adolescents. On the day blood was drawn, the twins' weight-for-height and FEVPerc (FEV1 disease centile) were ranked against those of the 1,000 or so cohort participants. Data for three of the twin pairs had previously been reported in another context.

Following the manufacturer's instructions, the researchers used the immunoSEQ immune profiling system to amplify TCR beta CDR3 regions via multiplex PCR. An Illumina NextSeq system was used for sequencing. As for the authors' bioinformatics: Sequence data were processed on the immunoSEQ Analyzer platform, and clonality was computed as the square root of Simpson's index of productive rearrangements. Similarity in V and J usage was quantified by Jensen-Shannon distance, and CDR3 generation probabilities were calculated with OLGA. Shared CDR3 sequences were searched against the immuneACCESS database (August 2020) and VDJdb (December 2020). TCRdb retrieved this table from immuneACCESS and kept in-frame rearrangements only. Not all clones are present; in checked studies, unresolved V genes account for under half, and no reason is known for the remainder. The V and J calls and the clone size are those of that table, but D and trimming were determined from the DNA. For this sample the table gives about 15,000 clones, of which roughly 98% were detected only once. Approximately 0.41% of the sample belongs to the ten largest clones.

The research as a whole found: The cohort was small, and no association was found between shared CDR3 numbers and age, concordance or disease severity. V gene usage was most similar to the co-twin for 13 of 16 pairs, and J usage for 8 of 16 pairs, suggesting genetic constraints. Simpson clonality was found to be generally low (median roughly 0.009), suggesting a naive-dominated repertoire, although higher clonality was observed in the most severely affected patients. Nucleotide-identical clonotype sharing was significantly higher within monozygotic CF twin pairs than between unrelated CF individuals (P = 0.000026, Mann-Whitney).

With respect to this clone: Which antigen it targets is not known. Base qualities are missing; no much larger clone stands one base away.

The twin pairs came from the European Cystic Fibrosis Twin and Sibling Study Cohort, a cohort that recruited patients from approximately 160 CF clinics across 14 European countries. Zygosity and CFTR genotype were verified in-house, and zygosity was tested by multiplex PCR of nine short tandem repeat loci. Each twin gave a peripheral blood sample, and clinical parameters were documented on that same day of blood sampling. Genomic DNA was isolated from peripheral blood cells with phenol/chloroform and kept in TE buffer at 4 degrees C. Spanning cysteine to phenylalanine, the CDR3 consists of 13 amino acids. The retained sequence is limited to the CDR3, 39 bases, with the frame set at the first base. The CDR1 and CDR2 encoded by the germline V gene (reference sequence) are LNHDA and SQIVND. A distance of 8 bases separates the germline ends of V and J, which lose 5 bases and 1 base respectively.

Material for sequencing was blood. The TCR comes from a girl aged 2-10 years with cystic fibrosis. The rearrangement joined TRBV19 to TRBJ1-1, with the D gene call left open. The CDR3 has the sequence CASSFSGNTEAFF. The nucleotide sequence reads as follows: TGTGCCAGTAGTTTCTCAGGGAACACTGAAGCTTTCTTT.